This T cell receptor (beta chain) was sequenced for a study of cytomegalovirus exposure and HLA in healthy donors. Germline trimming cut 3 bases from V and 7 bases from J; bases unmatched to any gene: 4. The CDR3 covers 15 residues. CDR1 and CDR2 from the germline V gene are MGHRA and YSYEKL. The PCR made use of 60 Vbeta and 13 Jbeta primers. Sequencing used immunoSEQ multiplex PCR; TCRdb keeps in-frame clones, though not all of them. This sample contains more than 50,000 clones. Specimen: PBMCs. The TCR was taken from a man aged 18 to 29 in good health and CMV-seropositive. The rearrangement links TRBV4-1 to TRBJ2-1; TRBD2 matches 12 bases. DNA for the CDR3: TGCGCCAGCAGCCATACAGGACTAGCGGGAAATGAGCAGTTCTTC. Translation: CASSHTGLAGNEQFF.